This is a list of T cell receptor beta chains from one sample in a study of CD8+CD57+ T cells in acquired aplastic anemia. TCRdb re-called the reads through MiXCR, storing one row per CDR3 protein. The table has under 200,000 distinct CDR3 sequences, roughly half seen once; the top ten hold 3.2%. The sample taken for sequencing was sorted CD4+, CD8+, or CD8+CD57+ T cells (not recorded which) from PBMCs. The receptors shown here come from a human donor with aplastic anemia. CDR3s include the opening cysteine and the closing phenylalanine or tryptophan. The D gene is left open where the match is weak. Expanded clones are given a class, and other clones once, few, many or no size at all.

v_call: TRBV6-1
j_call: TRBJ2-2
clone_size: many
cdr3_length: 13
d_call: NA
cdr3_aa: CASRATITGELFF
cdr3_nt: TGTGCCAGCAGGGCTACCATCACCGGGGAGCTGTTTTTT

v_call: TRBV15
j_call: TRBJ1-2
clone_size: NA
cdr3_length: 13
d_call: TRBD1
cdr3_aa: CATSSVTGIGYTF
cdr3_nt: TGTGCCACCAGCAGTGTGACAGGGATTGGCTACACCTTC

v_call: TRBV7-2
j_call: TRBJ2-2
clone_size: NA
cdr3_length: 14
d_call: TRBD2
cdr3_aa: CASSRTSVTGELFF
cdr3_nt: TGTGCCAGCAGCCGAACTAGCGTCACCGGGGAGCTGTTTTTT

v_call: TRBV12-3/TRBV12-4
j_call: TRBJ1-4
clone_size: NA
cdr3_length: 14
d_call: NA
cdr3_aa: CASSQNERREKLFF
cdr3_nt: TGTGCCAGCAGTCAAAATGAACGTCGTGAGAAACTGTTTTTT

v_call: TRBV7-9
j_call: TRBJ2-2
clone_size: many
cdr3_length: 17
d_call: TRBD1
cdr3_aa: CASSQGQGLGNTGELFF
cdr3_nt: TGTGCCAGCAGCCAAGGACAGGGGCTAGGGAACACCGGGGAGCTGTTTTTT

v_call: TRBV19
j_call: TRBJ2-5
clone_size: NA
cdr3_length: 15
d_call: TRBD1
cdr3_aa: CASSRPGQVQETQYF
cdr3_nt: TGTGCCAGTAGTAGACCGGGACAGGTCCAAGAGACCCAGTACTTC

v_call: TRBV10-3
j_call: TRBJ1-6
clone_size: NA
cdr3_length: 14
d_call: NA
cdr3_aa: CAIGARGDDSPLHF
cdr3_nt: TGTGCCATCGGGGCGCGGGGTGATGATTCACCCCTCCACTTT

v_call: TRBV3-1
j_call: TRBJ1-4
clone_size: few
cdr3_length: 15
d_call: TRBD1
cdr3_aa: CASSQRDSPSEKLFF
cdr3_nt: TGTGCCAGCAGCCAAAGGGACAGTCCCTCTGAAAAACTGTTTTTT

v_call: TRBV29-1
j_call: TRBJ2-7
clone_size: few
cdr3_length: 12
d_call: NA
cdr3_aa: CSVGGSFYEQYF
cdr3_nt: TGCAGCGTTGGTGGCAGCTTCTACGAGCAGTACTTC

v_call: TRBV19
j_call: TRBJ2-7
clone_size: NA
cdr3_length: 15
d_call: NA
cdr3_aa: CASSPSRPGGDEQYF
cdr3_nt: TGTGCCAGTAGTCCTAGCCGGCCGGGGGGCGACGAGCAGTACTTC

v_call: TRBV7-8
j_call: TRBJ1-2
clone_size: NA
cdr3_length: 14
d_call: NA
cdr3_aa: CASSRAGVMRGYTF
cdr3_nt: TGTGCCAGCAGCCGGGCGGGGGTGATGCGGGGCTACACCTTC

v_call: TRBV10-3
j_call: TRBJ2-1
clone_size: NA
cdr3_length: 14
d_call: TRBD1
cdr3_aa: CAMSERGLDNEQFF
cdr3_nt: TGTGCCATGAGTGAAAGGGGGCTGGACAATGAGCAGTTCTTC

v_call: TRBV20-1
j_call: TRBJ2-7
clone_size: NA
cdr3_length: 13
d_call: TRBD2
cdr3_aa: CSAAPSGGVEQYF
cdr3_nt: TGCAGTGCTGCGCCTAGCGGGGGCGTCGAGCAGTACTTC

v_call: TRBV10-3
j_call: TRBJ1-5
clone_size: once
cdr3_length: 14
d_call: TRBD1
cdr3_aa: CASSSGTGTGPQHF
cdr3_nt: TGTGCCAGCAGCTCCGGGACAGGGACCGGGCCCCAGCATTTT

v_call: TRBV6-5
j_call: TRBJ1-3
clone_size: few
cdr3_length: 17
d_call: NA
cdr3_aa: CASSYSSLGASGNTIYF
cdr3_nt: TGTGCCAGCAGTTACTCGAGTCTGGGGGCATCTGGAAACACCATATATTTT

v_call: TRBV10-3
j_call: TRBJ1-6
clone_size: NA
cdr3_length: 15
d_call: NA
cdr3_aa: CAISESGGDNSPLHF
cdr3_nt: TGTGCCATCAGTGAGTCAGGCGGGGACAATTCACCCCTCCACTTT

v_call: TRBV2
j_call: TRBJ1-5
clone_size: NA
cdr3_length: 14
d_call: TRBD1
cdr3_aa: CASRGGTDNQPQHF
cdr3_nt: TGTGCCAGCAGGGGGGGGACAGATAATCAGCCCCAGCATTTT

v_call: TRBV9
j_call: TRBJ2-1
clone_size: NA
cdr3_length: 14
d_call: NA
cdr3_aa: CASSVYPGDGEQFF
cdr3_nt: TGTGCCAGCAGCGTCTATCCCGGCGACGGTGAGCAGTTCTTC

v_call: TRBV29-1
j_call: TRBJ2-7
clone_size: few
cdr3_length: 13
d_call: NA
cdr3_aa: CSVGGVDRGEQYF
cdr3_nt: TGCAGCGTTGGAGGCGTAGATCGGGGCGAGCAGTACTTC

v_call: TRBV24-1
j_call: TRBJ2-1
clone_size: NA
cdr3_length: 13
d_call: NA
cdr3_aa: CATSVHPPNEQFF
cdr3_nt: TGTGCCACCAGTGTCCATCCTCCCAATGAGCAGTTCTTC

v_call: TRBV20-1
j_call: TRBJ1-1
clone_size: many
cdr3_length: 13
d_call: NA
cdr3_aa: CSARWGSNTEAFF
cdr3_nt: TGCAGTGCTAGGTGGGGGTCGAACACTGAAGCTTTCTTT

v_call: TRBV25-1
j_call: TRBJ1-2
clone_size: NA
cdr3_length: 13
d_call: NA
cdr3_aa: CAWIPRTLYGYTF
cdr3_nt: TGTGCCTGGATCCCAAGGACGCTCTATGGCTACACCTTC

v_call: TRBV19
j_call: TRBJ1-5
clone_size: NA
cdr3_length: 13
d_call: NA
cdr3_aa: CASKRDTEGTQHF
cdr3_nt: TGTGCCAGTAAAAGGGACACCGAGGGGACCCAGCATTTT

v_call: TRBV29-1
j_call: TRBJ2-1
clone_size: once
cdr3_length: 16
d_call: TRBD2
cdr3_aa: CSPIRQGLATYNEQFF
cdr3_nt: TGCAGCCCCATCAGACAGGGACTAGCGACCTACAATGAGCAGTTCTTC

v_call: TRBV24-1
j_call: TRBJ2-1
clone_size: many
cdr3_length: 15
d_call: TRBD1
cdr3_aa: CATSDLKTGSNEQFF
cdr3_nt: TGTGCCACCAGTGATTTGAAGACAGGGTCGAATGAGCAGTTCTTC

v_call: TRBV9
j_call: TRBJ2-1
clone_size: many
cdr3_length: 14
d_call: NA
cdr3_aa: CASSLNTFASEQFF
cdr3_nt: TGTGCCAGCAGCCTAAACACTTTCGCTAGTGAGCAGTTCTTC